This T cell receptor beta chain comes out of a study of CD8 T cells in ankylosing spondylitis. Overall study results and limits: Reportedly, disease-linked clones are significantly enriched in ankylosing spondylitis patients' matched synovial fluid.

This CDR3 has 14 residues. The ends were cut back, 6 bases at V and 0 bases at J, with 12 bases in the middle. Germline V gene sequence: CDR1 MNHEY, CDR2 SMNVEV (reference sequence). This clonotype was seen more than once but under ten times. Its specificity is not known. TCRdb used MiXCR to reprocess the 5' RACE reads, holding one entry per CDR3 protein. Of about 250,000 distinct CDR3 sequences detected, 15% to 20% appear once; the ten largest clones hold roughly 34%. The sequenced sample consisted of blood, either unsorted or a sorted T cell fraction (not recorded which). The chain recombines TRBV27 with TRBJ2-7, with TRBD1 as a possible D gene (5 bases). The sequence came from a male donor with ankylosing spondylitis or in good health (not recorded which). This CDR3 reads CASSYTRDSYEQYF. The CDR3 DNA is TGTGCCAGCAGCTATACCAGGGACTCCTACGAGCAGTACTTC.